This T cell receptor (beta chain) comes out of a study of Ad26.COV2.S vaccination and SARS-CoV-2 variants. Germline V gene sequence: CDR1 SGHVS, CDR2 FQNEAQ. This CDR3 has 15 amino acids. The V end was cut by 5 bases, the J end by 0 bases, with 8 bases between. Documented treatment: some 20 received Ad26.COV2.S at low or high dose, single or two shots; several received placebo; per-sample allocation not given. At day 63 after the first vaccine or placebo injection, samples were drawn. This adult donor, from Boston, was 18-55 years old. Data came from immunoSEQ multiplex PCR; TCRdb stores just in-frame clones and leaves some out. The sample lists under 500,000 clones, over 80% seen once, with about 1.6% in the top ten. This clone was counted only a few times.

The TCR originated in a person between 18 and 59 years old who received the Ad26.COV2.S COVID-19 vaccine or a placebo. The chain recombines TRBV7-8 with TRBJ1-6; D gene ambiguous. The sample consisted of peripheral blood, taken in a trial of Ad26.COV2.S vaccine versus placebo. Here the CDR3 DNA reads TGTGCCAGCAGCGTCAAGAGCTCCTATAATTCACCCCTCCACTTT. Residues: CASSVKSSYNSPLHF.